One sample yielded the 27 T cell receptor beta chains listed below, sequenced in a study of blood T cell repertoires in COVID-19. Only in-frame clones appear in the TCRdb table, and some are missing; sequencing was by immunoSEQ multiplex PCR. The sample includes a few hundred thousand clones, approximately 88% of them seen just once. Sequenced material: PBMCs or T cells enriched from blood (not recorded which). These receptor sequences come from a woman younger than 30 who had recovered from COVID-19.

The V call is TRBV2, the J call TRBJ1-5; D perhaps matches TRBD1 (6 bases). The CDR3 has 12 residues. The germline V and J ends were trimmed by 6 bases and 5 bases, with 8 bases remaining between them. Germline-derived CDR1 and CDR2 are SNHLY and FYNNEI. This CDR3 reads CASRKGDQPQHF. CDR3 nucleotides: TGTGCCAGCAGAAAGGGGGATCAGCCCCAGCATTTT. The entire variable domain, with the rest obtained from reference TRBV2 and TRBJ1-5, is as follows: EPEVTQTPSHQVTQMGQEVILRCVPISNHLYFYWYRQILGQKVEFLVSFYNNEISEKSEIFDDQFSVERPDGSNFTLKIRSTKLEDSAMYFCASRKGDQPQHFGDGTRLSIL.

This chain links TRBV3-1 (or the pseudogene TRBV3-2) with TRBJ2-4; D gene unclear. The CDR3 has 12 amino acids. Germline V gives CDR1 LGHDT, CDR2 YNNKEL (reference sequence). V lost 3 bases and J 2 bases, leaving 2 bases between the germline ends. CDR3 nucleotide sequence: TGTGCCAGCAGCCACTCCAAAAACATTCAGTACTTC. This gives the protein CASSHSKNIQYF.

The chain combines TRBV11-2 with TRBJ2-3, with D perhaps matching TRBD2 (7 bases). This CDR3 has 17 amino acids. V gave up 4 bases and J gave up 2 bases, with 19 bases separating them. Germline CDR1 and CDR2: SGHAT and FQNNGV. The CDR3 DNA is TGTGCCAGCAGCTCCCCCCGGGGGGCGGGGGACACAGATACGCAGTATTTT. As protein: CASSSPRGAGDTDTQYF.

J is TRBJ1-1 and V is TRBV7-2; no clear D. V lost 1 base and J 6 bases, leaving 15 bases between the germline ends. The CDR3 is made up of 15 amino acids. Germline values: CDR1 SGHTA, CDR2 FQGNSA. CDR3 amino acids: CASSLVAQSFAEAFF. CDR3 bases: TGTGCCAGCAGCTTAGTAGCGCAGTCATTCGCTGAAGCTTTCTTT.

This clone was seen ten or more times. J is TRBJ1-2 and V is TRBV5-5; 10 bases are shared with TRBD1. This CDR3 contains 14 residues. V lost 4 bases and J lost 7; bases outside the gene matches: 7. CDR1 is SGHKS and CDR2 is YYEKEE in the germline V gene (reference sequence). CDR3 DNA: TGTGCCAGCAGCCCGAGGGACAGGGGCCCTGGCTACACCTTC. Its translation is CASSPRDRGPGYTF.

This chain links TRBV20-1 with TRBJ1-2; unclear D gene. Germline CDR1 is DFQATT and CDR2 is SNEGSKA (reference sequence). Trimming took 3 bases from V and 8 from J, leaving 19 bases between them. The CDR3 runs 14 residues. Here the CDR3 DNA reads TGCAGTGCTAGTCATCCGGAGGGTTCACAAGGCTACACCTTC. Translated, it gives CSASHPEGSQGYTF.

For the CDR3, the DNA is TGTGCCAGCAGTTTAGGGTTGACTAGCGGGGATGAAGAGACCCAGTACTTC. Translated, it gives CASSLGLTSGDEETQYF. The chain is built from TRBV28 and TRBJ2-5, with 11 bases fitting TRBD2. CDR1 and CDR2 (germline): MDHEN, SYDVKM. With V trimmed by 2 bases and J by 3 bases, 8 bases remained unmatched. The CDR3 covers 17 residues.

The CDR3 nucleotides read TGTGCCAGCAGACCCCCGGCCGGGACAGAGTACGATGAAGCTTTCTTT. It is translated as CASRPPAGTEYDEAFF. V usage is TRBV5-6 and J usage is TRBJ1-1; 7 bases agree with TRBD1. The CDR3 loop spans 16 amino acids. Germline trimming cut 5 bases from V and 7 bases from J; bases unmatched to any gene: 17. Looked up from germline, CDR1 is SGHDT and CDR2 is YYEEEE.

V gene TRBV25-1 combines with J gene TRBJ1-2; tentative D call: TRBD1 (6 bases). CDR3 size: 15 residues. The V gene lost 1 base and the J gene lost 4 bases, with 13 bases spanning the gap. Germline V CDR1 and CDR2: MGHDK, SYGVNS. The CDR3 spells CASSEWVQGGYGYTF. The CDR3 bases are TGTGCCAGCAGTGAATGGGTACAAGGGGGCTATGGCTACACCTTC.

To note about this clone: In the same sample, other DNA sequences code for this CDR3. The chain uses TRBV4-3 and TRBJ1-1, with D possibly being TRBD1 (5 bases). The CDR3 loop spans 12 amino acids. Germline lookup yields CDR1 LGHNA and CDR2 YSLEER. V lost 1 base to trimming and J lost 5 bases, with 5 bases between them. CDR3 bases: TGCGCCAGCAGCCAAGCAGGGACTGAAGCTTTCTTT. It translates to CASSQAGTEAFF.

The chain carries TRBV2 and TRBJ1-2; the D is unclear. The CDR3 runs to 13 residues. V was clipped by 2 bases and J by 7 bases, with 11 bases between them. The V gene's germline CDR1 is SNHLY and CDR2 FYNNEI. The CDR3 loop is CASSEFAAFGYTF. Here the CDR3 DNA reads TGTGCCAGCAGTGAATTTGCGGCTTTTGGCTACACCTTC.

This chain uses TRBV7-9 with TRBJ2-5; 12 bases are shared with TRBD1. V shed 4 bases, J shed 4 bases, and the junction held 1 base outside the gene matches. The CDR3 is made up of 14 amino acids. The germline V gene encodes CDR1 SEHNR and CDR2 FQNEAQ (reference sequence). The CDR3 bases are TGTGCCAGCAGCTGGGACAGGGGGCGAGAGACCCAGTACTTC. Translation gives CASSWDRGRETQYF.

This chain connects TRBV18 to TRBJ1-1; the match to TRBD1 covers 8 bases. V was clipped by 4 bases and J by 5 bases; unmatched bases: 3. The CDR3 is 13 residues long. Germline values: CDR1 KGHSH, CDR2 LQKENI. CDR3 in amino acids: CASSLRQGTEAFF. CDR3 nucleotide sequence: TGTGCCAGCTCACTTAGACAGGGGACTGAAGCTTTCTTT.

The chain is built from TRBV3-1 (or the pseudogene TRBV3-2) and TRBJ2-5, with 13 bases lining up with TRBD2. The CDR3 extends over 16 amino acids. Trimming took 4 bases from V and 5 from J; bases not matched to a gene: 7. Germline loops: CDR1 LGHDT, CDR2 YNNKEL (reference sequence). The CDR3 coding sequence is TGTGCCAGCAGCCCAAGGACTAGCGGGAGTGGGGAGACCCAGTACTTC. Translation: CASSPRTSGSGETQYF.

This chain joins TRBV28 and TRBJ1-4; D perhaps matches TRBD1 (6 bases). The ends were cut back, 2 bases at V and 7 bases at J, with 14 bases in the middle. The CDR3 runs 15 residues. Germline CDR1 is MDHEN and CDR2 is SYDVKM. This CDR3 reads CASSLEGGRGEKLFF. The CDR3 coding sequence is TGTGCCAGCAGTTTAGAAGGGGGACGGGGTGAAAAACTGTTTTTT.

The chain employs TRBV29-1 and TRBJ2-3; possible D gene TRBD2, 6 bases. The V gene's germline CDR1 is SQVTM and CDR2 ANQGSEA. The CDR3 extends over 14 amino acids. With 3 bases removed from V and 6 bases from J, the gap between germline ends came to 16 bases. The CDR3 nucleotides read TGCAGCGTTGACTTTAAGGTGCGGGGTGATACGCAGTATTTT. Translation: CSVDFKVRGDTQYF.

The CDR3 sequence is CASSLRVSGGDTDTQYF. The DNA for the CDR3 is TGTGCCAGCAGCTTAAGGGTTAGCGGGGGTGACACAGATACGCAGTATTTT. The V call is TRBV7-3, the J call TRBJ2-3, with 9 bases lining up with TRBD2. CDR1 and CDR2 (germline): SGHTA, FQGTGA. The V segment lost 1 base and the J segment 2 bases; nucleotides outside the gene matches: 7. CDR3 length equals 17 residues.

The J gene is TRBJ2-5, the V gene TRBV15; a possible D gene is TRBD2 (6 bases). Germline CDR1 LNHNV, CDR2 YYDKDF (reference sequence). The CDR3 is made up of 16 amino acids. The ends were cut back, 0 bases at V and 4 bases at J, with 15 bases in the middle. The CDR3 DNA sequence: TGTGCCACCAGCAGAGATCAATTACTAGCCGGAGAGACCCAGTACTTC. This codes for CATSRDQLLAGETQYF. Drawing the rest from reference TRBV15 and TRBJ2-5, the complete variable domain is DAMVIQNPRYQVTQFGKPVTLSCSQTLNHNVMYWYQQKSSQAPKLLFHYYDKDFNNEADTPDNFQSRRPNTSFCFLDIRSPGLGDTAMYLCATSRDQLLAGETQYFGPGTRLLVL.

The chain uses TRBV6-5 and TRBJ2-7; TRBD1 is a possible D gene (5 bases). The CDR3 has 14 amino acids. Germline V CDR1 and CDR2: MNHEY, SVGAGI. V lost 2 bases and J 5 bases, leaving 13 bases between the germline ends. The CDR3 region has the DNA TGTGCCAGCAGTTACCCCGGCAGGGATAACGAGCAGTACTTC. This encodes CASSYPGRDNEQYF.

This clone was observed once. V usage is TRBV2 and J usage is TRBJ1-4; TRBD1 matches at 8 bases. J gave up 5 bases and V 6 bases, and 8 bases lay outside the gene matches. This CDR3 comprises 15 residues. The V gene's germline CDR1 is SNHLY and CDR2 FYNNEI. The DNA of the CDR3 is TGTGCCAGCAGAGCGACAGGGGTGGGGAATGAAAAACTGTTTTTT. Its translation: CASRATGVGNEKLFF.

This chain joins TRBV9 and TRBJ2-1; 10 bases line up with TRBD2. The CDR3 runs 15 residues. Germline values: CDR1 SGDLS, CDR2 YYNGEE. The V gene end was trimmed by 3 bases and the J gene end by 4 bases; junction bases not matched to a gene: 4. The CDR3 DNA reads as TGTGCCAGCAGCGCCAGCGGGGGGGAGTACAATGAGCAGTTCTTC. This encodes CASSASGGEYNEQFF.

This CDR3 reads CASSPYPGSDTEAFF. CDR3 bases: TGTGCCAGCAGCCCGTACCCAGGGTCAGACACTGAAGCTTTCTTT. This chain links TRBV7-3 with TRBJ1-1, with D possibly being TRBD1 (5 bases). V was trimmed by 5 bases and J by 3 bases, leaving 16 bases between them. Germline CDR1 reads SGHTA; CDR2 reads FQGTGA. The CDR3 runs 15 residues.

CDR3 nucleotide sequence: TGTGCCAGCAGTTTATGGACACGGCTGGGAAGGGGAGGAGGCGAGCAGTACTTC. Protein sequence: CASSLWTRLGRGGGEQYF. This rearrangement joins TRBV28 to TRBJ2-7; tentatively, D is TRBD2 (6 bases). Trimming removed 0 bases from V and 6 bases from J, with 24 bases in between. The CDR3 loop spans 18 amino acids. CDR1 and CDR2 (germline): MDHEN, SYDVKM.

This chain joins TRBV18 and TRBJ1-2; tentative D call: TRBD1 (6 bases). V lost 6 bases to trimming and J lost 7 bases, with 24 bases between them. In germline, CDR1 is KGHSH, CDR2 LQKENI. The length of the CDR3 is 16 residues. The CDR3 reads CASSPAGDESRTGYTF. CDR3 nucleotides: TGTGCCAGCTCGCCAGCAGGGGACGAATCCCGTACTGGCTACACCTTC.

V usage is TRBV12-3 or TRBV12-4 and J usage is TRBJ2-5; unclear D gene. This CDR3 spans 12 amino acids. V was cut by 8 bases and J by 7 bases, with 14 bases left in between. This chain's CDR3 is CASGRSSGTQYF. In DNA, the CDR3 is TGTGCCAGCGGCCGGAGTTCTGGGACCCAGTACTTC.

V usage is TRBV11-3 and J usage is TRBJ1-1; a possible D gene is TRBD1 (6 bases). Germline CDR1 and CDR2: SGHNT and YENEEA. The CDR3 is 16 residues long. V was clipped by 5 bases and J by 1 base, with 17 bases between them. In nucleotides, the CDR3 is TGTGCCAGCAGCAACCGGGAACAGGGCCCGAACACTGAAGCTTTCTTT. Protein: CASSNREQGPNTEAFF.

The chain combines TRBV19 with TRBJ1-5; the D gene is possibly TRBD1 (6 bases). Trimming took off 3 bases at V and 6 bases at J, with 18 bases between the two ends. Germline V gene data show CDR1 as LNHDA and CDR2 as SQIVND (reference sequence). The CDR3 contains 16 residues. The CDR3 DNA is TGTGCCAGTAGTATGCGGGCGAACAGGGCCGTTCAGCCCCAGCATTTT. It specifies CASSMRANRAVQPQHF.